Below, one TCR beta chain is given with its context. The antigen remains undetermined. It was with 60 Vbeta and 13 Jbeta primers that the PCR ran. Using immunoSEQ multiplex PCR, the repertoire was profiled, and TCRdb retains in-frame clones only, with some absent. Found here are some 96,000 clones, roughly 78% of them singletons; the top ten hold 0.7% to 0.85%. This specimen comes from a study of cytomegalovirus exposure and HLA in healthy donors. J lost 6 bases, V lost 4 bases, and 6 bases had no gene match. The CDR3 is 15 residues long. CDR1 is SQVTM and CDR2 is ANQGSEA in the germline V gene. Study results and caveats: Specificity of a few CMV-associated chains for CMV antigens was verified in vitro. Analysis performed later found over 15,000 TCR beta sequences associated with HLA alleles at 0.05 false discovery rate.

The sequenced sample was PBMCs. V gene TRBV29-1 combines with J gene TRBJ2-1; TRBD2 aligns across 13 bases. The receptor's source is a woman aged 55-70 years in good health and CMV-seronegative. CDR3 bases: TGCAGCGTTGCCCTACTAGCGGGGGGGGGCAATGAGCAGTTCTTC. Protein sequence: CSVALLAGGGNEQFF.